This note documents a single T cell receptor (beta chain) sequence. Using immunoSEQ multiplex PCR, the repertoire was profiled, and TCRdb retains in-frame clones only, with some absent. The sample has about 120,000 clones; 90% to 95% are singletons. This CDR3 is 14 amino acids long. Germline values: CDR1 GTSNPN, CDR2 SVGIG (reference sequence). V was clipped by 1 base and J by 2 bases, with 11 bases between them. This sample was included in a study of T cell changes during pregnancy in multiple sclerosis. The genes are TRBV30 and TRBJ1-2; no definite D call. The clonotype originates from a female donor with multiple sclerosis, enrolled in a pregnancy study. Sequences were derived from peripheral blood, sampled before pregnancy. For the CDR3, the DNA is TGTGCCTGGAGTGCGGCCCACAGCAACTATGGCTACACCTTC. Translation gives CAWSAAHSNYGYTF.